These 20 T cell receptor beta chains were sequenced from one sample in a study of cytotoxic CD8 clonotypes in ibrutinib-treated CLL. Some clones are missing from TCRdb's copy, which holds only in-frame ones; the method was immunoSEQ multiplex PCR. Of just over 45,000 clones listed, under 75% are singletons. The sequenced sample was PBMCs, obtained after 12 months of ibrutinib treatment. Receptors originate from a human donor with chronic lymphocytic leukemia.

The CDR3 protein is CASRRLAGGPHTQYF. CDR3 coding DNA: TGTGCCAGCAGGCGACTAGCGGGGGGGCCGCATACGCAGTATTTT. This chain uses TRBV27 with TRBJ2-3, with 14 bases that match TRBD2. The CDR3 extends over 15 amino acids. V trimming: 6 bases; J trimming: 7 bases; junction bases outside the gene matches: 6. Germline V gene lookup returns CDR1 MNHEY and CDR2 SMNVEV (reference sequence).

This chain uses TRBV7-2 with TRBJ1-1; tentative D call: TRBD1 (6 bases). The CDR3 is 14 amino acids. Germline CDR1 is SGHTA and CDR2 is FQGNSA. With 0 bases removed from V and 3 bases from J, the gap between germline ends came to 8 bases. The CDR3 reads CASSLAQGYTEAFF. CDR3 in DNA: TGTGCCAGCAGCTTAGCACAGGGTTACACTGAAGCTTTCTTT.

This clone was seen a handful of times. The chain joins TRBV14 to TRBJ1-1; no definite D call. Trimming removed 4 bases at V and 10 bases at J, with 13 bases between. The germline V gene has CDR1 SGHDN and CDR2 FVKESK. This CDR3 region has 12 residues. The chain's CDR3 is CASSPSGLLAFF. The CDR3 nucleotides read TGTGCCAGCAGCCCGTCCGGCCTGCTAGCTTTCTTT.

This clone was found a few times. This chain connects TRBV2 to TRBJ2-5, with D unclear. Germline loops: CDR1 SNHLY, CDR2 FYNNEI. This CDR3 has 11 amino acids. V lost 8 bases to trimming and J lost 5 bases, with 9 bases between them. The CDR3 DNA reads TGTGCCAGCCGAGCCGGGGAGACCCAGTACTTC. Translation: CASRAGETQYF.

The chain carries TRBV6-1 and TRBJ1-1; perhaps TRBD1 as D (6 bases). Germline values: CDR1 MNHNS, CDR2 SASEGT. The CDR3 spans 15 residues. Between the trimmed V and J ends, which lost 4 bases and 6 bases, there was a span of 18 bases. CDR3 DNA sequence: TGTGCCAGCAGTGCCCAGCGACAGGCCAACTCTGAAGCTTTCTTT. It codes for CASSAQRQANSEAFF.

The CDR3 is CASNRPTECSNQPQHF. The CDR3 DNA reads TGCGCCAGCAACCGCCCGACAGAGTGTAGCAATCAGCCCCAGCATTTT. V usage is TRBV10-1 and J usage is TRBJ1-5, with D possibly TRBD1 on 5 matching bases. The CDR3 spans 16 residues. The germline V gene encodes CDR1 WNHNN and CDR2 SYGVQD (reference sequence). Deletions cut 7 bases from V and 0 bases from J, with 16 bases between.

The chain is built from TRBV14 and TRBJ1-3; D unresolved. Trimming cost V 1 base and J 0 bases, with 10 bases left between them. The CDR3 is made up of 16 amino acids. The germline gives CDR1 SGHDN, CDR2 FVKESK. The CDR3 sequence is CASSQGRKYSGNTIYF. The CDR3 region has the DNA TGTGCCAGCAGCCAAGGAAGGAAATACTCTGGAAACACCATATATTTT.

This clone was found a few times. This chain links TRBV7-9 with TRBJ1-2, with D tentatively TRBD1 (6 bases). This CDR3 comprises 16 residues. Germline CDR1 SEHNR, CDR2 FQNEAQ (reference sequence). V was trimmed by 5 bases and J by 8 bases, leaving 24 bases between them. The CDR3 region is CASSPPRGGGEEGYTF. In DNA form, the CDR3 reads TGTGCCAGCAGCCCACCTCGAGGCGGGGGCGAAGAAGGCTACACCTTC.

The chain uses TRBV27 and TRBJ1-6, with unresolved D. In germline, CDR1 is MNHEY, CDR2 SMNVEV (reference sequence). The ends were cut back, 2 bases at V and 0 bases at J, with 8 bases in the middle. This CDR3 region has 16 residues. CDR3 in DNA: TGTGCCAGCAGTTTAGTCGGGGACTCCTATAATTCACCCCTCCACTTT. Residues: CASSLVGDSYNSPLHF.

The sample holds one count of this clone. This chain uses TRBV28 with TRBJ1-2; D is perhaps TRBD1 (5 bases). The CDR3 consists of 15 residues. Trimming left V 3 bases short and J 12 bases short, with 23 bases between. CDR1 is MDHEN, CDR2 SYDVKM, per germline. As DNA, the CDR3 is TGTGCCAGCAGTTTCCCCCGGCAGGGTGGAGGCCCGGACACCTTC. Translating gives CASSFPRQGGGPDTF.

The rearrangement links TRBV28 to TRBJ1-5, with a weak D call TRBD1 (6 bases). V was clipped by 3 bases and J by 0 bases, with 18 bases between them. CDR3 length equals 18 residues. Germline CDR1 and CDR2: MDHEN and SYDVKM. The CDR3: CASSFLRTDDYSNQPQHF. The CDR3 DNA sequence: TGTGCCAGCAGTTTCTTAAGGACAGACGATTATAGCAATCAGCCCCAGCATTTT.

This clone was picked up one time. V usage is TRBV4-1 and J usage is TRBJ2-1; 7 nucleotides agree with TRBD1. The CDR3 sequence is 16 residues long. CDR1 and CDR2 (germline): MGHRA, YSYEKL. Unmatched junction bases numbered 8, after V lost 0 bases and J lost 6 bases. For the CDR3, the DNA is TGCGCCAGCAGCCAAGAGTGGGACAGTGGCCTCAATGAGCAGTTCTTC. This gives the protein CASSQEWDSGLNEQFF.

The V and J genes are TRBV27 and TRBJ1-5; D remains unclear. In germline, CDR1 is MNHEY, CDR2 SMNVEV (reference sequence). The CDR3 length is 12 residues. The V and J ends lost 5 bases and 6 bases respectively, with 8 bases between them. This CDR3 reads CASSQLGQPQHF. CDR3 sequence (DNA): TGTGCCAGCAGTCAATTGGGTCAGCCCCAGCATTTT.

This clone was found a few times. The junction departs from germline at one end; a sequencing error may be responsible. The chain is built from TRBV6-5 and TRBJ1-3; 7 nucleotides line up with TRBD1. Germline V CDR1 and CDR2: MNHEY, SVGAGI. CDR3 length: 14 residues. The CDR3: CATHQGEVGYTIYF. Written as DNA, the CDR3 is TGTGCCACACACCAGGGGGAGGTTGGATACACCATATATTTT.

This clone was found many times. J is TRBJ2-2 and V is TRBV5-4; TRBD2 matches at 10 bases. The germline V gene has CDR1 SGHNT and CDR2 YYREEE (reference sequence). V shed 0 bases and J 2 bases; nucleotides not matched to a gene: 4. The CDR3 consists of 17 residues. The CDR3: CASSLVLAGANTGELFF. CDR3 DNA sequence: TGTGCCAGCAGCTTGGTGCTAGCGGGGGCAAACACCGGGGAGCTGTTTTTT.

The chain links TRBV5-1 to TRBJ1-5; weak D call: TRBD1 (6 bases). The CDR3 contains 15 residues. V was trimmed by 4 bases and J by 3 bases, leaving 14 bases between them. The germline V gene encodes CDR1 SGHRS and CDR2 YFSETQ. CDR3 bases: TGCGCCAGCAGCATCTCGGGACACTTCAATCAGCCCCAGCATTTT. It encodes CASSISGHFNQPQHF.

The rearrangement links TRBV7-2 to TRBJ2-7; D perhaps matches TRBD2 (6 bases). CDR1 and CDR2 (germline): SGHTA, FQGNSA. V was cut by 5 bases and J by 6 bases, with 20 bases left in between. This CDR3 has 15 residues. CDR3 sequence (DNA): TGTGCCAGCAGCGCCGCGGGTGGCGGGGCCAGCGAGCAGTACTTC. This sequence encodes CASSAAGGGASEQYF.

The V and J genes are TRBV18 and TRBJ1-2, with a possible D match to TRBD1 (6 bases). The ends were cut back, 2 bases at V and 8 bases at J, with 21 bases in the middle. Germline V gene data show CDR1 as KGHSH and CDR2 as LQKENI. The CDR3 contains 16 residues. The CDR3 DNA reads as TGTGCCAGCTCACCAACGGGACAAACCTTAACGGCCGGCTACACCTTC. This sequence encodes CASSPTGQTLTAGYTF.

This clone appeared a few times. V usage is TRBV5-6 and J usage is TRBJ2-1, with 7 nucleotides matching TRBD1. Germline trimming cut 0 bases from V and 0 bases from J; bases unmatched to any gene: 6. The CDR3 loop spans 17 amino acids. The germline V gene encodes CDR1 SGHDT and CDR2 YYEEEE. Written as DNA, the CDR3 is TGTGCCAGCAGCTTGGAGGGACAGTCCCTCTCCTACAATGAGCAGTTCTTC. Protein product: CASSLEGQSLSYNEQFF.

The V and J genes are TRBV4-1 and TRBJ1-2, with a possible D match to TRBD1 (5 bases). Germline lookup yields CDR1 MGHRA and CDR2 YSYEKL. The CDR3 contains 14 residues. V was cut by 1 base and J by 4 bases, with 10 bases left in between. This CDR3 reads CASSQVGRAYGYTF. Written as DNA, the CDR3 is TGCGCCAGCAGCCAAGTTGGCAGGGCCTATGGCTACACCTTC.